This T cell receptor beta chain was captured by sequencing in a study of T cell clonality in common variable immunodeficiency (dated by TCRdb to between 2015 and 2016). General conclusions and limits of the study: CVID TCRbeta sequences reportedly showed fewer deletions and N-nucleotide insertions and lacked highly modified clones with 13 or more V deletions. Correlations of repertoire features with clinical complications were constrained by heterogeneity among patients within the CVID cohort. CVID subjects shared fewer TCRbeta clones with each other than healthy controls did (p < 0.0001). According to the authors, figuring out what caused the increased clonality in CVID would require sequencing the repertoires of T cell subpopulations. TCRbeta clonality was higher in CVID subjects than in healthy controls (t-test p = 0.018), and the increase was most characteristic of about a third of subjects. Although equal DNA input was used, an average of about 81,820 unique sequences per sample was obtained for controls, compared with about 30,000 for CVID samples.

Predominantly Caucasian heritage was noted among both the CVID patients and the healthy controls. Heparinized peripheral whole blood samples of about 4.5 to 8.5 ml were collected from each donor. Genomic DNA from adults with common variable immune deficiency (CVID) and from healthy adult controls was the source for sequencing TCRbeta CDR3 repertoires. The control group was made up of about 22 healthy adult volunteers (10 male and 12 female) whose ages ranged from about 20 to 66 years, with a mean age of approximately 37. Diluted blood was density-centrifuged over Hypaque 1077 or Ficoll-Paque to isolate peripheral blood mononuclear cells. Genomic DNA was obtained from unsorted mononuclear cells using either Qiagen column purification or a centrifugation-based method. Equivalent amounts of genomic DNA from CVID and control samples were used as sequencing input. For every sample, a 60 bp segment covering the rearranged TCRbeta CDR3 region was amplified and then sequenced. The immunoSEQ assay, a bias-corrected multiplex PCR combined with high-throughput sequencing, was used for TCRbeta amplification. Under the source paper's analysis protocol: Each unique nucleotide sequence was treated as a clone and annotated with V, D and J genes, copy number and frequency. Sequences were labeled productive if in frame, and non-productive if out of frame or containing stop codons. As previously described, clonality was computed from Shannon's entropy. Mean CDR3 Kyte-Doolittle hydropathy was derived from the predicted amino acid sequences of productive clones. The R hclust function was used to hierarchically cluster scaled V gene usage with Manhattan distance and complete linkage. To assess clone sharing by CDR3 amino acid sequence, 12 repertoires per group were resampled over 100 rounds. The repertoires were searched for about 70 published EBV-specific and a few hundred published CMV-specific TCRbeta sequences. Analysis left out a couple of CVID samples that produced under 10,000 sequences, so some 45 CVID repertoires remained. TCRdb stores this immuneACCESS table with in-frame sequences only. Part of the clones is absent; in the studies checked, under half of the shortfall reflects unresolved V genes, and no reason is known for the rest. Clone size and the V and J calls come from that table; the DNA yielded D and trimming. The table puts tens of thousands of clones in this sample, none counted just once. Clones ranked in the top ten supply 1.6% of the sample.

In this sample, this clone turned up many times. It has no known antigen specificity. The CDR3 extends 3 residues past the end of the read, so its final part is completed from the germline J gene. A distance of 16 bases separates the germline ends of V and J, which lose 6 bases and 1 base respectively. Its CDR3 holds 15 amino acids, cysteine through phenylalanine. Only the CDR3 bases that were read are kept: 36 of them, in frame from base 1. In the germline V gene (reference sequence), CDR1 corresponds to DFQATT and CDR2 to SNEGSKA. Sample: peripheral blood mononuclear cells. This sequence uses TRBV20-1 and TRBJ1-5, with the D gene not confidently named. The receptor was isolated from a person aged 18 to 70 in good health. The CDR3 protein sequence reads: CSARSRVESNQPQHF. CDR3 DNA, as far as it was read: TGCAGTGCCAGATCTCGGGTGGAGAGCAATCAGCCC.